This T cell receptor (beta chain) was sequenced for a study of T cells in Graves' hyperthyroidism and ophthalmopathy. An absence of ophthalmopathy progression within 18 months meant stable Graves' hyperthyroidism. Germline assignment: CDR1 MNHNS and CDR2 SASEGT. The CDR3 has 15 amino acids. V gave up 7 bases and J gave up 3 bases, with 16 bases separating them. TCR beta CDR3 regions were amplified from RNA. Initially, a first-round RT-PCR of the TCR CDR3 employed the HTBI primer set. From the multiplex PCR reads, TCRdb called clonotypes with MiXCR, one entry per CDR3 protein. The table shows around 580,000 distinct CDR3 sequences, with 16% occurring only once. This clonotype was counted a few times.

Source material: blood. The gene calls are TRBV6-1 and TRBJ1-5, with unresolved D. The clonotype comes from a young woman with Graves' hyperthyroidism. In nucleotides, the CDR3 is TGTGCCAGCAACCCCGGTGGCAGCTTCAATCAGCCCCAGCATTTT. It translates to CASNPGGSFNQPQHF.